Below are 24 T cell receptor beta chains sequenced from a single sample in a study of T-cell reconstitution after alpha-beta-depleted transplantation in children. As it was prepared, the TCRbeta library received unique molecular identifiers. TCRdb re-called the PCR reads with MiXCR, one entry per CDR3 protein. Counted here are 140,000 to 150,000 distinct CDR3 sequences, around 8.8% occurring once; the ten biggest clones make up 15% to 20%. The sample here was PBMCs, mostly from graft donor cells, taken 180 days after TCRalphabeta/CD19-depleted stem cell transplant. The origin of the receptors is a female patient under 10 years old who had a stem cell transplant for congenital amegakaryocytic thrombocytopenia, so the T cells may come from the graft donor.

This chain joins TRBV30 and TRBJ2-7; 7 nucleotides agree with TRBD1. Germline trimming cut 2 bases from V and 2 bases from J; bases unmatched to any gene: 3. This CDR3 region has 13 residues. The germline CDR1 and CDR2 sequences are GTSNPN and SVGIG (reference sequence). Written as DNA, the CDR3 is TGTGCCTGGAGTTGGGACAGAACCTACGAGCAGTACTTC. Protein: CAWSWDRTYEQYF.

This clonotype appeared many times. This chain connects TRBV12-5 to TRBJ2-1; weak D call: TRBD2 (6 bases). The germline V and J ends were trimmed by 10 bases and 8 bases, with 18 bases remaining between them. Germline CDR1 is LGHNT and CDR2 is FRNRAP. This CDR3 comprises 13 residues. The CDR3 DNA follows: TGTGCTACCTTAGCCGGAGGGGCTGATGAGCAGTTCTTC. Encoded protein: CATLAGGADEQFF.

The CDR3 nucleotides read TGTGCCAGCAGTTACTTCGCTAGCGGGAGTCAGCTGTTTTTT. It translates to CASSYFASGSQLFF. This chain joins TRBV6-2 or TRBV6-3 and TRBJ2-2; 10 positions match TRBD2. The trim removed 1 base at V and 12 bases at J, leaving 5 bases unmatched. This CDR3 has 14 residues. The germline gives CDR1 MNHEY, CDR2 SVGEGT.

The rearrangement uses TRBV12-3 or TRBV12-4 and TRBJ2-7; 7 nucleotides match TRBD1. This CDR3 has 15 residues. V shed 5 bases and J 2 bases; nucleotides not matched to a gene: 9. DNA of the CDR3: TGTGCCAGCAGTCGTAAGACAGGGATGACCTACGAGCAGTACTTC. Amino acid sequence: CASSRKTGMTYEQYF.

The J gene is TRBJ2-7, the V gene TRBV5-1; 7 nucleotides agree with TRBD1. Germline-derived CDR1 and CDR2 are SGHRS and YFSETQ. V lost 4 bases to trimming and J lost 3 bases; unmatched junction nucleotides: 10. The CDR3 is made up of 15 amino acids. The CDR3 coding sequence is TGCGCCAGCAGCCAGCGACAGGGCCAAAACTACGAGCAGTACTTC. It yields the protein CASSQRQGQNYEQYF.

This clonotype was counted at least ten times. The gene calls are TRBV11-2 and TRBJ2-1; D is unclear. The CDR3 is made up of 14 amino acids. Germline V gene data show CDR1 as SGHAT and CDR2 as FQNNGV. Trimming shortened V by 2 bases and J by 3 bases, and 8 bases separated the two germline ends. CDR3 sequence reads: CASSLSGYYNEQFF. DNA of the CDR3: TGTGCCAGCAGCTTATCTGGCTACTACAATGAGCAGTTCTTC.

In this sample, this clonotype turned up many times. The chain combines TRBV5-5 with TRBJ2-7; D remains ambiguous. The CDR3 loop spans 15 amino acids. V lost 0 bases and J lost 0, with 10 bases in between. The germline V gene encodes CDR1 SGHKS and CDR2 YYEKEE (reference sequence). The CDR3 DNA reads TGTGCCAGCAGCTTGGTTACCATGAGCTCCTACGAGCAGTACTTC. Translating gives CASSLVTMSSYEQYF.

In its sample, this clonotype was seen many times. CDR3 loop: CASSPPNLMDTQYF. CDR3 bases: TGTGCCAGCTCACCACCGAACCTAATGGATACGCAGTATTTT. V gene TRBV18 combines with J gene TRBJ2-3; D gene unclear. The CDR3 runs 14 residues. Germline CDR1 and CDR2: KGHSH and LQKENI. Trimming took 0 bases from V and 6 from J, leaving 10 bases between them.

This clonotype was found many times. The genes are TRBV6-1 and TRBJ2-2, with a possible D match to TRBD1 (5 bases). Trimming pared 6 bases from V and 4 bases from J, leaving 12 bases between. Germline V CDR1 and CDR2: MNHNS, SASEGT. The CDR3 sequence is 14 residues long. CDR3 nucleotide sequence: TGTGCCAGCAGCCGGACATCTGCCACCGGGGAGCTGTTTTTT. This gives the protein CASSRTSATGELFF.

V and J are TRBV5-4 and TRBJ2-1; 10 bases map to TRBD2. CDR1 and CDR2 (germline): SGHNT, YYREEE (reference sequence). CDR3 length: 16 amino acids. After removal of 4 bases from V and 3 bases from J, the junction contained 7 bases not matched to a gene. The CDR3 spells CASSPKPSGGYNEQFF. Written as DNA, the CDR3 is TGTGCCAGCAGCCCCAAACCTAGCGGGGGCTACAATGAGCAGTTCTTC.

In this sample, this clonotype turned up many times. The chain links TRBV12-3 or TRBV12-4 to TRBJ2-1; D unresolved. The CDR3 spans 15 residues. With 3 bases removed from V and 2 bases from J, the gap between germline ends came to 11 bases. The chain's CDR3 is CASSLESRTYNEQFF. The CDR3 DNA follows: TGTGCCAGCAGTTTGGAAAGTCGCACCTACAATGAGCAGTTCTTC.

This clonotype occurred many times. Here the CDR3 reads CAWSVGLRGLAKNIQYF. The CDR3 DNA follows: TGTGCCTGGAGTGTAGGTTTGCGGGGACTAGCCAAAAACATTCAGTACTTC. V is TRBV30 and J is TRBJ2-4; a weak D match, TRBD2 (6 bases). CDR3 length: 17 amino acids. The V end lost 0 bases, the J end lost 0 bases, and 15 bases lay between the germline ends. CDR1 and CDR2 (germline): GTSNPN, SVGIG (reference sequence).

This clonotype was seen at least ten times. The genes are TRBV4-1 and TRBJ1-3; 7 bases line up with TRBD1. The germline V gene encodes CDR1 MGHRA and CDR2 YSYEKL. This CDR3 region has 14 residues. Trimming at V came to 8 bases and at J to 0 bases, leaving 4 bases not matched to a gene. CDR3 bases: TGCGCCAGCGCCCGGACAGGCTCTGGAAACACCATATATTTT. Its translation is CASARTGSGNTIYF.

This clonotype came up many times. The chain uses TRBV7-2 and TRBJ1-1; D gene unclear. V lost 5 bases and J 1 base, leaving 14 bases between the germline ends. CDR3 size: 15 residues. Germline V lookup: CDR1 SGHTA, CDR2 FQGNSA. This CDR3 reads CASSPFRLRNTEAFF. The DNA of the CDR3 is TGTGCCAGCAGCCCCTTTCGATTACGGAACACTGAAGCTTTCTTT.

J is TRBJ2-4 and V is TRBV4-1, with D maybe TRBD2 (6 bases). This CDR3 contains 18 residues. The V gene's germline CDR1 is MGHRA and CDR2 YSYEKL. V lost 1 base and J 0 bases, leaving 16 bases between the germline ends. The CDR3: CASSQGLGRGIAKNIQYF. The CDR3 nucleotides are TGCGCCAGCAGCCAAGGTCTGGGACGGGGGATAGCCAAAAACATTCAGTACTTC.

This clonotype was recorded at least ten times. The V gene is TRBV6-1, the J gene TRBJ2-2, with D unresolved. The CDR3 is 12 amino acids. Trimming cost V 3 bases and J 7 bases, with 6 bases left between them. Germline CDR1 is MNHNS and CDR2 is SASEGT. In DNA, the CDR3 is TGTGCCAGCAGTGACCCACTCGGGGAGCTGTTTTTT. Translated: CASSDPLGELFF.

This clonotype was seen a handful of times. The rearrangement joins TRBV28 to TRBJ2-1; D not resolved. Germline V lookup: CDR1 MDHEN, CDR2 SYDVKM. V was pared by 5 bases and J by 1 base, with 24 bases between. This CDR3 has 19 residues. The CDR3, as DNA: TGTGCCAGCAGTACCAACCCAGCCTGGCTAGTGGGATCCTACAATGAGCAGTTCTTC. Translated: CASSTNPAWLVGSYNEQFF.

This clonotype appeared many times. The chain combines TRBV7-2 with TRBJ2-4; 11 bases fit TRBD2. The CDR3 has 15 amino acids. Germline assignment: CDR1 SGHTA and CDR2 FQGNSA. V lost 5 bases to trimming and J lost 8 bases; unmatched junction nucleotides: 8. Here the CDR3 reads CASSPRLAGLDIQYF. CDR3 nucleotides: TGTGCCAGCAGCCCGAGACTAGCGGGGCTGGACATTCAGTACTTC. The full variable domain, rest sourced from reference TRBV7-2 and TRBJ2-4, is GAGVSQSPSNKVTEKGKDVELRCDPISGHTALYWYRQSLGQGLEFLIYFQGNSAPDKSGLPSDRFSAERTGGSVSTLTIQRTQQEDSAVYLCASSPRLAGLDIQYFGAGTRLSVL.

The sample holds many counts of this clonotype. The rearrangement uses TRBV7-8 and TRBJ2-1; possible D gene TRBD2, 5 bases. V was clipped by 5 bases and J by 5 bases, with 13 bases between them. The CDR3 runs to 14 residues. Per germline, CDR1 SGHVS and CDR2 FQNEAQ. The CDR3 DNA sequence: TGTGCCAGCAGCCCCTATAGCGTCGACAATGAGCAGTTCTTC. The encoded protein is CASSPYSVDNEQFF. Together with reference TRBV7-8 and TRBJ2-1, the CDR3 gives the full variable domain: GAGVSQSPRYKVAKRGQDVALRCDPISGHVSLFWYQQALGQGPEFLTYFQNEAQLDKSGLPSDRFFAERPEGSVSTLKIQRTQQEDSAVYLCASSPYSVDNEQFFGPGTRLTVL.

This chain uses TRBV7-2 with TRBJ2-1, with D tentatively TRBD2 (5 bases). This CDR3 comprises 15 residues. The germline V gene has CDR1 SGHTA and CDR2 FQGNSA. Trimming removed 2 bases from V and 5 bases from J, with 13 bases in between. The CDR3 sequence: CASSLTGGWDNEQFF. CDR3 DNA: TGTGCCAGCAGCTTAACGGGCGGGTGGGACAATGAGCAGTTCTTC.

This clonotype was seen at least ten times. This chain links TRBV28 with TRBJ1-4, with 9 nucleotides matching TRBD1. From germline, CDR1 is MDHEN and CDR2 SYDVKM. This CDR3 is built from 15 residues. The J segment lost 6 bases and the V segment lost 6 bases, leaving 8 bases of the junction unmatched. The CDR3 loop reads CASSSRTGVYEKLFF. CDR3 bases: TGTGCCAGCAGCTCTAGGACAGGGGTGTATGAAAAACTGTTTTTT.

The rearrangement joins TRBV25-1 to TRBJ1-1, with 7 bases that match TRBD1. CDR3 length: 15 amino acids. Trimming at V came to 8 bases and at J to 0 bases, leaving 9 bases not matched to a gene. Germline V CDR1 and CDR2: MGHDK, SYGVNS. The CDR3 sequence: CASGPGDRMNTEAFF. CDR3 coding DNA: TGTGCCAGCGGCCCCGGGGACAGAATGAACACTGAAGCTTTCTTT.

This clonotype was observed at least ten times. The CDR3 region has the DNA TGTGCCAGCAGCCGAGGCCGAGTAGGACAGGGCCCCTACGAGCAGTACTTC. Encoded protein: CASSRGRVGQGPYEQYF. The genes are TRBV7-9 and TRBJ2-7; 8 bases map to TRBD1. Germline trimming cut 5 bases from V and 2 bases from J; bases unmatched to any gene: 14. There are 17 residues in the CDR3. Germline CDR1 is SEHNR and CDR2 is FQNEAQ (reference sequence).

This clonotype was found many times. The chain couples TRBV6-2 or TRBV6-3 to TRBJ1-1, with 8 bases aligning to TRBD1. CDR3 length: 16 residues. Trimming cost V 6 bases and J 6 bases; bases outside gene matches: 15. Germline assignment: CDR1 MNHEY and CDR2 SVGEGT. CDR3 coding DNA: TGTGCCAGCAGGTTACAGGGGGGGTATATCCAGGCTGAAGCTTTCTTT. Translated, it gives CASRLQGGYIQAEAFF.